Presented here are 31 T cell receptor beta chains from one specimen sequenced in a study of vaccination and CD4 T cells after COVID-19 (dated by TCRdb to between 2022 and 2023). Preparation of the library involved PCR. TCRdb records Illumina iSeq 100 as the sequencer. DNA from cultured CD4+ T cells underwent TCR sequencing with the Oncomine TCR Beta short-read assay at the Johns Hopkins FTIC core. The public reads were reanalyzed by TCRdb: fastp trimming at Q25, MiXCR alignment, in-frame beta chains only. A single entry per CDR3 protein holds the most common genes and DNA from its merged rows. This sample comprises some 8,300 distinct CDR3 sequences, about 70% of them detected only once. The ten biggest clones cover under 45% of the sample. These receptors lack a known antigen. What this sample's treatment or condition label stands for: approximately nine-day PBMC culture with coronavirus spike peptide pools or control peptides (ViraFEST assay).

Material for sequencing was CD4+ T cells from blood, cultured in vitro. The receptors originated from a human donor who had recovered from COVID-19.

This clonotype turned up a few times. The rearrangement links TRBV6-1 to TRBJ1-2; a possible D gene is TRBD1 (5 bases). Germline V gives CDR1 MNHNS, CDR2 SASEGT. V gave up 3 bases and J gave up 6 bases, with 14 bases separating them. The CDR3 sequence is 14 residues long. CDR3 in amino acids: CASSDRRDRHGYTF. The CDR3 coding sequence is TGTGCCAGCAGTGACCGACGGGACCGTCATGGCTACACCTTC.

The chain employs TRBV7-2 and TRBJ1-2; D is possibly TRBD1 (5 bases). Germline V gives CDR1 SGHTA, CDR2 FQGNSA. V lost 4 bases and J lost 8, with 14 bases in between. The CDR3 covers 13 residues. CDR3: CASSWRDFRGYTF. Written as DNA, the CDR3 is TGTGCCAGCAGCTGGCGGGACTTCAGGGGCTACACCTTC.

V and J are TRBV19 and TRBJ1-6; no firm D call. The CDR3 length is 13 residues. Germline CDR1 is LNHDA and CDR2 is SQIVND (reference sequence). V lost 1 base, J lost 8 bases, and 6 bases lay in between. As DNA, the CDR3 is TGTGCCAGTAGTATAGTCGGGGATTCACCCCTCCACTTT. Translated, it gives CASSIVGDSPLHF.

This rearrangement joins TRBV28 to TRBJ1-2; D perhaps matches TRBD1 (5 bases). This CDR3 contains 12 residues. Per germline, CDR1 MDHEN and CDR2 SYDVKM. V was trimmed by 8 bases and J by 11 bases, leaving 18 bases between them. For the CDR3, the DNA is TGTGCCAGCCTACCAGATACAGGAAGGTACACCTTC. Protein: CASLPDTGRYTF.

The chain carries TRBV28 and TRBJ1-1; D perhaps matches TRBD1 (5 bases). The V end lost 3 bases, the J end lost 11 bases, and 28 bases lay between the germline ends. The CDR3 totals 17 residues. In germline, CDR1 is MDHEN, CDR2 SYDVKM. CDR3 loop: CASSLRIGYTGGTYAFF. DNA of the CDR3: TGTGCCAGCAGTTTGAGGATAGGGTACACCGGGGGAACTTACGCTTTCTTT.

V is TRBV5-4 and J is TRBJ1-6, with D possibly being TRBD1 (6 bases). The CDR3 contains 15 residues. Deletions cut 1 base from V and 10 bases from J, with 15 bases between. CDR1 is SGHNT, CDR2 YYREEE, per germline (reference sequence). This CDR3 is CASSLRQDSTSPLHF. The CDR3 bases are TGTGCCAGCAGCTTGAGGCAGGACAGCACCTCACCCCTCCACTTT.

This chain links TRBV19 with TRBJ1-5; D gene uncertain. This CDR3 is built from 13 residues. V lost 1 base, J lost 4 bases, and 5 bases lay in between. CDR1 and CDR2 from the germline V gene are LNHDA and SQIVND (reference sequence). The CDR3 DNA follows: TGTGCCAGTAGTATAGTTGGAAATCAGCCCCAGCATTTT. It specifies CASSIVGNQPQHF. The entire variable domain, with the rest obtained from reference TRBV19 and TRBJ1-5, is as follows: DGGITQSPKYLFRKEGQNVTLSCEQNLNHDAMYWYRQDPGQGLRLIYYSQIVNDFQKGDIAEGYSVSREKKESFPLTVTSAQKNPTAFYLCASSIVGNQPQHFGDGTRLSIL.

The CDR3 region is CASSVWEPYGYTF. The CDR3 DNA sequence: TGTGCCAGCAGTGTATGGGAGCCATATGGCTACACCTTC. The chain links TRBV6-4 to TRBJ1-2; D gene ambiguous. The germline V and J ends were trimmed by 4 bases and 5 bases, with 11 bases remaining between them. Per germline, CDR1 MRHNA and CDR2 SNTAGT. The CDR3 sequence is 13 residues long.

This clonotype has just a few counts. V usage is TRBV24-1 and J usage is TRBJ1-2; D not certain. The V and J ends lost 4 bases and 5 bases respectively, with 10 bases between them. Germline V gene sequence: CDR1 KGHDR, CDR2 SFDVKD. This CDR3 comprises 13 residues. CDR3 sequence: CATSESGYYGYTF. The CDR3, as DNA: TGTGCCACCAGTGAGTCGGGTTATTATGGCTACACCTTC.

This rearrangement joins TRBV20-1 to TRBJ1-1; perhaps TRBD1 as D (6 bases). The CDR3 runs 15 residues. Germline V gene lookup returns CDR1 DFQATT and CDR2 SNEGSKA (reference sequence). Trimming took 2 bases from V and 4 from J, leaving 17 bases between them. The CDR3 bases are TGCAGTGCTAGACTTCCCAAAGGGGGTTTCACTGAAGCTTTCTTT. Amino acid sequence: CSARLPKGGFTEAFF.

This rearrangement joins TRBV30 to TRBJ2-7, with a tentative D call TRBD2 (6 bases). CDR3 length equals 11 residues. Trimming cost V 2 bases and J 9 bases, with 11 bases left between them. CDR1 is GTSNPN and CDR2 is SVGIG in the germline V gene (reference sequence). This CDR3 reads CAWSNYGRQYF. The CDR3 DNA reads as TGTGCCTGGAGTAATTACGGGAGGCAGTACTTC.

The chain couples TRBV7-9 to TRBJ1-6, with D uncertain. The CDR3 has 17 amino acids. Deletions cut 3 bases from V and 5 bases from J, with 17 bases between. Germline loops: CDR1 SEHNR, CDR2 FQNEAQ (reference sequence). Here the CDR3 DNA reads TGTGCCAGCAGCTTCCCAGCAACCGGTCAGGATAATTCACCCCTCCACTTT. It codes for CASSFPATGQDNSPLHF.

DNA for the CDR3: TGTGCCAGCAGTTTCGGACAGGGAGCCTCACCCCTCCACTTT. It codes for CASSFGQGASPLHF. This rearrangement joins TRBV12-3 or TRBV12-4 to TRBJ1-6; 8 bases map to TRBD1. Trimming cost V 3 bases and J 10 bases; bases outside gene matches: 5. CDR3 length: 14 residues.

The rearrangement links TRBV19 to TRBJ1-6; 7 nucleotides match TRBD1. The CDR3 consists of 15 residues. Germline CDR1 and CDR2: LNHDA and SQIVND (reference sequence). The ends lost 3 bases at V and 7 bases at J; junction bases unmatched: 6. CDR3 nucleotides: TGTGCCAGTAGTATTCAAGGGGGCACCAATTCACCCCTCCACTTT. It encodes CASSIQGGTNSPLHF.

This clonotype appeared a few times. V and J are TRBV20-1 and TRBJ1-5; TRBD1 is a possible D gene (6 bases). CDR1 and CDR2 (germline): DFQATT, SNEGSKA (reference sequence). This CDR3 region has 14 residues. Deletions cut 6 bases from V and 0 bases from J, with 12 bases between. The CDR3 DNA reads TGCAGTGCGGCTGACAGGCATAGCAATCAGCCCCAGCATTTT. This translates into CSAADRHSNQPQHF.

The V gene is TRBV7-8, the J gene TRBJ1-6, with D possibly being TRBD1 (6 bases). Trimming took 0 bases from V and 10 from J, leaving 16 bases between them. The length of the CDR3 is 16 residues. Germline CDR1 SGHVS, CDR2 FQNEAQ. The CDR3, as DNA: TGTGCCAGCAGCTTAGCGAGTATCGGGACAAAGTCACCCCTCCACTTT. It is translated as CASSLASIGTKSPLHF.

This chain joins TRBV7-9 and TRBJ1-2, with D unclear. The CDR3 has 15 amino acids. CDR1 and CDR2 from the germline V gene are SEHNR and FQNEAQ (reference sequence). Trimming stripped 2 bases from V and 4 bases from J, with 14 bases between. CDR3 DNA sequence: TGTGCCAGCAGCTTATTGGGGTTGGCAGGCTATGGCTACACCTTC. This gives the protein CASSLLGLAGYGYTF.

The J gene is TRBJ1-1, the V gene TRBV6-2 or TRBV6-3, with 7 positions matching TRBD1. Germline V gives CDR1 MNHEY, CDR2 SVGEGT. V was pared by 2 bases and J by 2 bases, with 8 bases of the junction left unmatched. There are 16 residues in the CDR3. The CDR3 DNA reads as TGTGCCAGCAGTTACGTAACAGGGGTTCCCAACACTGAAGCTTTCTTT. Its protein product is CASSYVTGVPNTEAFF.

The chain uses TRBV19 and TRBJ2-7; tentative D call: TRBD2 (6 bases). CDR1 and CDR2 (germline): LNHDA, SQIVND (reference sequence). V was pared by 4 bases and J by 4 bases, with 11 bases between. The CDR3 runs 13 residues. CDR3 protein: CASSNLGGYEQYF. CDR3 DNA: TGTGCCAGTAGTAACCTCGGAGGGTACGAGCAGTACTTC.

The sample holds one count of this clonotype. V is TRBV19 and J is TRBJ1-2; D not certain. CDR1 is LNHDA, CDR2 SQIVND, per germline (reference sequence). The CDR3 contains 14 residues. Trimming cost V 2 bases and J 5 bases, with 12 bases left between them. CDR3: CASSILSAVYGYTF. For the CDR3, the DNA is TGTGCCAGTAGTATACTTTCGGCAGTTTATGGCTACACCTTC.

This clonotype has just one count. The chain employs TRBV6-2 or TRBV6-3 and TRBJ2-5, with TRBD2 identical over 12 bases. With V trimmed by 4 bases and J by 2 bases, 8 bases remained unmatched. The CDR3 has 17 amino acids. Germline loops: CDR1 MNHEY, CDR2 SVGEGT. The CDR3: CASSSPLAGGLQETQYF. CDR3 DNA sequence: TGTGCCAGCAGTTCCCCACTAGCGGGGGGCCTTCAAGAGACCCAGTACTTC.

V and J are TRBV15 and TRBJ2-2; D perhaps matches TRBD2 (6 bases). Germline V lookup: CDR1 LNHNV, CDR2 YYDKDF (reference sequence). The CDR3 is 15 amino acids. V shed 6 bases and J shed 2 bases, with 13 bases lying between them. The CDR3 here is CATRDYPINTGELFF. The CDR3 coding sequence is TGTGCCACCAGGGACTATCCAATTAACACCGGGGAGCTGTTTTTT. The full variable domain, in which reference TRBV15 and TRBJ2-2 provide the parts outside the CDR3, is DAMVIQNPRYQVTQFGKPVTLSCSQTLNHNVMYWYQQKSSQAPKLLFHYYDKDFNNEADTPDNFQSRRPNTSFCFLDIRSPGLGDTAMYLCATRDYPINTGELFFGEGSRLTVL.

The chain has TRBV6-1 and TRBJ2-5, with 9 bases aligning to TRBD2. Germline CDR1 reads MNHNS; CDR2 reads SASEGT. Trimming at V came to 6 bases and at J to 2 bases, leaving 16 bases not matched to a gene. The CDR3 sequence is 18 residues long. CDR3 coding DNA: TGTGCCAGCAGACATAGGGCTAGCGGGGCGTTCCGGCAAGAGACCCAGTACTTC. Its translation is CASRHRASGAFRQETQYF.

As to this clonotype: One junction end disagrees with the germline gene, perhaps due to a read error. The chain couples TRBV7-3 to TRBJ2-5; D unclear. The CDR3 is 13 residues long. CDR1 is SGHTA, CDR2 FQGTGA, per germline. The CDR3 nucleotides are TGTGTCAGCAGCGTCCTTAAGGAAGAGACCCAGTACTTC. As protein: CVSSVLKEETQYF.

This chain links TRBV7-2 with TRBJ1-6, with 9 nucleotides matching TRBD1. CDR3 length: 15 amino acids. Germline V gene sequence: CDR1 SGHTA, CDR2 FQGNSA. With 0 bases clipped from V and 7 bases from J, the junction kept 1 base outside the gene matches. CDR3: CASSLAGTGNSPLHF. For the CDR3, the DNA is TGTGCCAGCAGCTTAGCGGGGACAGGGAATTCACCCCTCCACTTT.

The chain combines TRBV5-4 with TRBJ2-5; D not resolved. Germline V gives CDR1 SGHNT, CDR2 YYREEE (reference sequence). This CDR3 contains 13 residues. The V and J ends lost 4 bases and 2 bases respectively, with 9 bases between them. CDR3 nucleotides: TGTGCCAGCAGCCTTGTCAGTCAAGAGACCCAGTACTTC. It translates to CASSLVSQETQYF.

This clonotype has just one count. This sequence joins TRBV24-1 and TRBJ2-2; 9 positions match TRBD1. J gave up 6 bases and V 3 bases, and 7 bases lay outside the gene matches. Germline-derived CDR1 and CDR2 are KGHDR and SFDVKD. The CDR3 runs to 16 residues. The CDR3 bases are TGTGCCACCAGTGATCCAGGACAGGGGATCCCCGGGGAGCTGTTTTTT. Translation gives CATSDPGQGIPGELFF.

The rearrangement links TRBV19 to TRBJ1-6; possibly TRBD1 for D (6 bases). V lost 5 bases and J 7 bases, leaving 12 bases between the germline ends. Germline CDR1 LNHDA, CDR2 SQIVND (reference sequence). This CDR3 region has 14 residues. The CDR3 loop is CASSSQGYNSPLHF. CDR3 in DNA: TGTGCCAGTAGTTCTCAGGGGTACAATTCACCCCTCCACTTT.

This chain joins TRBV12-3 or TRBV12-4 and TRBJ1-6, with D possibly matching TRBD1 (6 bases). The CDR3 is made up of 12 amino acids. Trimming shortened V by 7 bases and J by 14 bases, and 15 bases separated the two germline ends. CDR3 coding DNA: TGTGCCAGCACCCTACAGGGAACGGCCCTCCACTTT. Translated, it gives CASTLQGTALHF.

The rearrangement uses TRBV5-1 and TRBJ1-1; 8 bases line up with TRBD1. CDR1 and CDR2 from the germline V gene are SGHRS and YFSETQ. This CDR3 comprises 15 residues. Unmatched junction bases numbered 7, after V lost 5 bases and J lost 1 base. Written as DNA, the CDR3 is TGCGCCAGCAGTCAAGACGGGACAGGGAACACTGAAGCTTTCTTT. Protein: CASSQDGTGNTEAFF. Combining the CDR3 with reference TRBV5-1 and TRBJ1-1 gives the whole variable domain KAGVTQTPRYLIKTRGQQVTLSCSPISGHRSVSWYQQTPGQGLQFLFEYFSETQRNKGNFPGRFSGRQFSNSRSEMNVSTLELGDSALYLCASSQDGTGNTEAFFGQGTRLTVV.

The chain couples TRBV21-1 to TRBJ2-2; whether TRBD1, the table's D call, matches the DNA was not checked. TRBV21-1 is assigned pseudogene status. The CDR3 runs to 15 residues. CDR3 region: CASSDGGGGSGELFF. In DNA form, the CDR3 reads TGTGCCAGCAGCGACGGAGGGGGCGGCTCCGGGGAGCTGTTTTTT.